This T cell receptor (beta chain) stems from a study of blood T cell repertoires in COVID-19. Study information: In each case, the material was cDNA or gDNA derived from T cells, B-cell-depleted T cells, or PBMCs.

The CDR3 is 16 residues long. V gave up 4 bases and J gave up 0 bases; unmatched junction bases: 10. Germline V gene sequence: CDR1 SGHRS, CDR2 YFSETQ. Only in-frame clones appear in the TCRdb table, and some are missing; sequencing was by immunoSEQ multiplex PCR. The sample records under 500,000 clones, nearly 90% being singletons. This clone was recorded only once. What was sequenced was PBMCs or T cells enriched from blood (not recorded which). V usage is TRBV5-1 and J usage is TRBJ2-7; the match to TRBD2 covers 7 bases. The sequence came from a woman between 18 and 30 years old with acute COVID-19. CDR3: CASSIDLAANSYEQYF. DNA of the CDR3: TGCGCCAGCAGCATTGATCTAGCGGCCAACTCCTACGAGCAGTACTTC. The variable domain in full, with the rest retrieved from reference TRBV5-1 and TRBJ2-7, is KAGVTQTPRYLIKTRGQQVTLSCSPISGHRSVSWYQQTPGQGLQFLFEYFSETQRNKGNFPGRFSGRQFSNSRSEMNVSTLELGDSALYLCASSIDLAANSYEQYFGPGTRLTVT.